Below, one TCR beta chain is given with its context. Authors' analysis steps: For nucleated cells, counts were estimated from reference gene primer amplification. The data were produced by immunoSEQ multiplex PCR, yet TCRdb's version contains in-frame clones alone and is incomplete. V and J calls plus clone size are reproduced from that table; the DNA served to infer D and trimming. This sample yields about 130,000 clones, of which approximately 90% are seen a single time; roughly 1.1% belongs to the top ten. The data are from a study of blood T cell repertoires in COVID-19. Study information: Acute and convalescent COVID-19 specimens originated in the United States, Italy and Spain. The cDNA or gDNA used as material had been derived from T cells, B-cell-depleted T cells, or PBMCs.

Between the trimmed V and J ends, which lost 1 base and 2 bases, there was a span of 8 bases. CDR1 is LGHDT, CDR2 YNNKEL, per germline (reference sequence). The CDR3 has 14 residues. V and J are TRBV3-1 (or the pseudogene TRBV3-2) and TRBJ1-2, with D maybe TRBD1 (5 bases). Sequencing input: peripheral blood. The TCR comes from a woman older than 75 with acute or convalescent COVID-19. The CDR3 DNA is TGTGCCAGCAGCCAAGGTCAGGGAAACTATGGCTACACCTTC. As protein: CASSQGQGNYGYTF.